The sequence of this T cell receptor beta chain was determined in a study of radiation and T cells in renal cell carcinoma. Concerning this clone: Its antigen is undetermined.

Profiling relied on immunoSEQ multiplex PCR, and the TCRdb table lists in-frame clones only, not all of them. Among around 16,000 clones listed, over 50% were seen once. Deletions cut 1 base from V and 8 bases from J, with 15 bases between. Per germline, CDR1 SGHRS and CDR2 YFSETQ. The length of the CDR3 is 14 residues. The treatment here: treatment-naive control, cytoreductive nephrectomy. This renal cell carcinoma was of the clear cell type. Sequenced control tumors were from about a dozen males and a few females, median age around 57. Findings of the study overall: In nephrectomy-only tumors, top 100 clonotypes averaged about 45%, versus 54% irradiated. Intratumoral heterogeneity was not captured in these approximately 1 g regions.

Material: tumor tissue, obtained from a patient whose treatment was nephrectomy without radiotherapy. This receptor was obtained from a middle-aged man with renal cell carcinoma. V gene TRBV5-1 combines with J gene TRBJ1-1, with D possibly matching TRBD1 (5 bases). The CDR3 sequence: CASSLRRGVDEAFF. CDR3 bases: TGCGCCAGCAGCTTGCGACGGGGGGTCGACGAAGCTTTCTTT.